This T cell receptor (beta chain) was found in a study of OX40 agonist ivuxolimab in advanced cancers. At the level of the study: Among those enrolled, mean age was about 58 years (range roughly 23 to 90) and 75% to 85% were male. Partial responses were achieved by three patients, of whom one had hepatocellular carcinoma and two had cutaneous melanoma. Overall study findings and caveats: In CD8+ T cells, expanded clones were on average more numerous than in CD4+. By week 6 at 0.1 to 3.0 mg/kg, blood CD4+ and CD8+ T cells had expanded clonally.

About this clone itself: The target antigen is unknown.

The protocol was immunoSEQ multiplex PCR, while the TCRdb copy is restricted to in-frame clones and leaves out a portion. Among just over 95,000 clones, around 90% were seen once, and the ten largest hold approximately 0.16%. Trimming removed 6 bases from V and 1 base from J; junction bases left unmatched: 8. This CDR3 region has 15 residues. CDR1 and CDR2 (germline): KGHSH, LQKENI. Sequencing used CD4+ or CD8+ T cells sorted from blood, obtained in a trial of the OX40 agonist ivuxolimab. The chain has TRBV18 and TRBJ1-1, with 7 bases lining up with TRBD1. This sequence originates from an adult with an advanced solid tumor such as melanoma, head and neck, liver or kidney cancer. The CDR3 DNA follows: TGTGCCAGCTCCGTACAGGGGTCCGGGAACACTGAAGCTTTCTTT. Its translation is CASSVQGSGNTEAFF.